This is a list of T cell receptor beta chains from one sample in a study of blood T cells in healthy people across ages. TCRdb independently ran MiXCR on the 5' RACE reads; one entry per CDR3 protein. The sample shows approximately 800,000 distinct CDR3 sequences, around 25% of them seen only once. This sample was shared with a second study, whose subject was T cells of mothers and their children.

Material: blood. Receptor source: a boy aged 5-17 years in good health. The CDR3 runs from the conserved cysteine through the conserved F or W. D genes are given only for firm matches. The size entry is marked missing in some rows and otherwise reads once, few, many or a size class.

V: TRBV4-1
size: few
D: TRBD1
J: TRBJ1-1
DNA: TGCGCCAGCAGGGACAGGGGGGTTACTGAAGCTTTCTTT
CDR3: CASRDRGVTEAFF

V: TRBV5-1
size: many
D: NA
J: TRBJ2-5
DNA: TGCGCCAGCAGCTTGGACCCAGGCCCACAAGAGACCCAGTACTTC
CDR3: CASSLDPGPQETQYF

V: TRBV24-1
size: NA
D: NA
J: TRBJ2-1
DNA: TGTGCCACCAGTGGAGTAAACAACAATGAGCAGTTCTTC
CDR3: CATSGVNNNEQFF

V: TRBV20-1
size: few
D: TRBD1
J: TRBJ2-7
DNA: TGCAGTGCTGGAGGACAGGGCGGCGAGCAGTACTTC
CDR3: CSAGGQGGEQYF

V: TRBV9
size: NA
D: NA
J: TRBJ2-3
DNA: TGTGCCAGCAGCTTCCGTGGTTTCGTCGACCAGGTGGATACGCAGTATTTT
CDR3: CASSFRGFVDQVDTQYF

V: TRBV12-3/TRBV12-4
size: NA
D: NA
J: TRBJ2-5
DNA: TGTGCCAGCAGTATGACAGGTTCCGAAGAGACCCAGTACTTC
CDR3: CASSMTGSEETQYF

V: TRBV18
size: few
D: NA
J: TRBJ2-5
DNA: TGTGCCAGCTCACCGTCAAACCGGACCCAGTACTTC
CDR3: CASSPSNRTQYF

V: TRBV24-1
size: few
D: NA
J: TRBJ1-2
DNA: TGTGCCACCAGTGATCCCGGGACCGTTAACTATGGCTACACCTTC
CDR3: CATSDPGTVNYGYTF

V: TRBV20-1
size: NA
D: NA
J: TRBJ1-5
DNA: TGCAGTGCTAGAGATCTTTCTTCGCATCAGCCCCAGCATTTT
CDR3: CSARDLSSHQPQHF

V: TRBV3-1
size: NA
D: NA
J: TRBJ2-1
DNA: TGTGCCAGCAGCCCGACCTTCAATGAGCAGTTCTTC
CDR3: CASSPTFNEQFF

V: TRBV15
size: few
D: NA
J: TRBJ1-1
DNA: TGTGCCACCAGCAGTAGTGAGATGAACACTGAAGCTTTCTTT
CDR3: CATSSSEMNTEAFF

V: TRBV5-1
size: few
D: NA
J: TRBJ1-4
DNA: TGCGCCAGCAGCCCGGACGACAGCCGGAATGAAAAACTGTTTTTT
CDR3: CASSPDDSRNEKLFF

V: TRBV12-3/TRBV12-4
size: NA
D: TRBD1
J: TRBJ1-1
DNA: TGTGCCAGCAGAGACAGGGAATCGAACACTGAAGCTTTCTTT
CDR3: CASRDRESNTEAFF

V: TRBV3-1
size: few
D: NA
J: TRBJ1-2
DNA: TGTGCCAGCAGCCAAGTGGACAGCTATGGCTACACCTTC
CDR3: CASSQVDSYGYTF

V: TRBV28
size: NA
D: NA
J: TRBJ2-1
DNA: TGTGCCAGCAGGCAGGGGGGACCTCCTTGGGAGCAGTTCTTC
CDR3: CASRQGGPPWEQFF

V: TRBV15
size: few
D: TRBD2
J: TRBJ2-1
DNA: TGTGCCACCAGCAGACGTAGCGGGGGGGCGTCCTACAATGAGCAGTTCTTC
CDR3: CATSRRSGGASYNEQFF

V: TRBV28
size: NA
D: TRBD1
J: TRBJ1-2
DNA: TGTGCCAGCAGTTCGCTGATATTCAAGGACAGGGTGGGAGGCTACACCTTC
CDR3: CASSSLIFKDRVGGYTF

V: TRBV7-2
size: few
D: NA
J: TRBJ1-1
DNA: TGTGCCAGCAGCTTAAGGATTCCGGTGGAGCTCTCGAACACTGAAGCTTTCTTT
CDR3: CASSLRIPVELSNTEAFF